These T cell receptor beta chains were read from a single sample in a study of T cells after yellow fever vaccination. TCRdb re-called the 5' RACE reads with MiXCR, one entry per CDR3 protein. Among about 160,000 distinct CDR3 sequences listed, 6% to 7.5% were seen once. The specimen comprised CD4+ T cells sorted from PBMCs, sampled 4 to 6 days after the first yellow fever vaccination. The origin of the receptors is a man aged 18 to 30 who received the YFV17D yellow fever vaccine. The CDR3 runs from the conserved cysteine through the conserved F or W. The D gene is left open where the match is weak. Some rows have no size entry. The others give once, few or many, or a class for an expanded clone.

>TRBJ2-5|NA|TRBV7-2|many
CASSTASVPETQYF
TGTGCCAGCAGCACCGCTAGCGTCCCAGAGACCCAGTACTTC
>TRBJ2-2|TRBD2|TRBV12-3/TRBV12-4|NA
CASSWTSGGIGELFF
TGTGCCAGCAGTTGGACTAGCGGGGGGATCGGGGAGCTGTTTTTT
>TRBJ2-3|TRBD1|TRBV9|many
CASSAQDRVGHTQYF
TGTGCCAGCAGCGCCCAGGACAGGGTGGGGCATACGCAGTATTTT
>TRBJ1-5|NA|TRBV29-1|many
CSVGAGPSDQPQHF
TGCAGCGTAGGAGCAGGGCCCTCGGATCAGCCCCAGCATTTT
>TRBJ1-5|NA|TRBV7-2|NA
CASSPGYSNQPQHF
TGTGCCAGCAGCCCCGGTTATAGCAATCAGCCCCAGCATTTT
>TRBJ1-2|NA|TRBV20-1|NA
CSAWTELIYGYTF
TGCAGTGCCTGGACAGAGCTTATCTATGGCTACACCTTC
>TRBJ2-1|NA|TRBV12-3/TRBV12-4|many
CASTRVGSPSYNEQFF
TGTGCCAGCACCAGGGTAGGGAGTCCCTCCTACAATGAGCAGTTCTTC
>TRBJ1-1|NA|TRBV3-1|many
CASSQHRRNTEAFF
TGTGCCAGCAGCCAGCACAGAAGGAACACTGAAGCTTTCTTT
>TRBJ1-4|TRBD1|TRBV5-1|many
CASSPGTEGEKLFF
TGCGCCAGCAGCCCCGGGACAGAGGGTGAAAAACTGTTTTTT
>TRBJ1-2|NA|TRBV4-3|many
CASSPGTRFNYGYTF
TGCGCCAGCAGCCCCGGGACACGATTTAACTATGGCTACACCTTC
>TRBJ2-1|TRBD2|TRBV5-1|few
CASSLGSGAGGLHEQFF
TGCGCCAGCAGCTTGGGTTCAGGAGCGGGGGGGCTGCATGAGCAGTTCTTC
>TRBJ2-2|TRBD2|TRBV7-3|NA
CASSALAVPGELFF
TGTGCCAGCAGCGCGCTAGCGGTCCCCGGGGAGCTGTTTTTT
>TRBJ1-2|NA|TRBV5-4|few
CASSSKQKANYGYTF
TGTGCCAGCAGCTCCAAACAGAAAGCTAACTATGGCTACACCTTC
>TRBJ2-1|TRBD2|TRBV28|few
CASSLHRGGSSYNEQFF
TGTGCCAGCAGTTTACACCGGGGGGGTAGCTCCTACAATGAGCAGTTCTTC
>TRBJ1-3|NA|TRBV6-1|many
CASSRTDKNTIYF
TGTGCCAGCAGCAGGACAGATAAAAACACCATATATTTT
>TRBJ2-2|NA|TRBV5-1|NA
CASSLTGSSANTGELFF
TGCGCCAGCAGCTTGACAGGGAGCTCCGCGAACACCGGGGAGCTGTTTTTT
>TRBJ2-2|TRBD2|TRBV6-6|many
CASSYRFLAGGPRDTGELFF
TGTGCCAGCAGTTATCGGTTTTTAGCGGGGGGCCCCCGCGACACCGGGGAGCTGTTTTTT
>TRBJ2-3|NA|TRBV6-1|many
CASSRQGTDTQYF
TGTGCCAGCAGTCGACAGGGCACAGATACGCAGTATTTT
>TRBJ1-1|TRBD1|TRBV9|few
CASSPRDRMNTEAFF
TGTGCCAGCAGCCCTCGGGACAGAATGAACACTGAAGCTTTCTTT
>TRBJ2-1|NA|TRBV9|many
CASSVVEGPAVGEQFF
TGTGCCAGCAGCGTAGTTGAGGGACCCGCCGTGGGTGAGCAGTTCTTC
>TRBJ2-5|TRBD1|TRBV5-1|many
CASSSNRGQETQYF
TGCGCCAGCAGCTCCAACAGGGGACAAGAGACCCAGTACTTC
>TRBJ1-5|NA|TRBV20-1|many
CSARAGSSRNQPQHF
TGCAGTGCTAGAGCAGGGTCTAGTCGGAATCAGCCCCAGCATTTT
>TRBJ2-2|NA|TRBV21-1|many
CASSNCRIGTDLIGELFF
TGTGCCAGCAGCAATTGTCGAATTGGGACAGACTTAATCGGGGAGCTGTTTTTT
>TRBJ2-3|NA|TRBV3-1|few
CASSQDTSTDTQYF
TGTGCCAGCAGCCAAGATACTAGCACAGATACGCAGTATTTT
>TRBJ1-6|NA|TRBV20-1|few
CSAKGNSPLHF
TGCAGTGCTAAGGGAAATTCACCCCTCCACTTT
>TRBJ2-1|TRBD2|TRBV18|NA
CASSPARASGGPYNEQFF
TGTGCCAGCTCGCCGGCGAGGGCTAGCGGGGGACCATACAATGAGCAGTTCTTC
>TRBJ1-2|NA|TRBV12-3/TRBV12-4|NA
CASSLDGFYGYTF
TGTGCCAGCAGTTTAGATGGGTTCTATGGCTACACCTTC
>TRBJ2-2|TRBD1|TRBV28|many
CASSRQGAGTGELFF
TGTGCCAGCAGCCGACAGGGGGCAGGGACCGGGGAGCTGTTTTTT
>TRBJ2-7|NA|TRBV5-1|many
CASSWRPVSYEQYF
TGCGCCAGCAGCTGGAGACCCGTATCCTACGAGCAGTACTTC
>TRBJ2-3|TRBD1|TRBV30|NA
CTWRRGQGGADTQYF
TGTACCTGGCGGAGGGGACAGGGGGGCGCAGATACGCAGTATTTT
>TRBJ2-3|NA|TRBV7-9|many
CATTLRGSDTQYF
TGTGCCACCACTCTACGGGGGTCAGATACGCAGTATTTT
>TRBJ2-3|TRBD2|TRBV5-1|many
CASSAREGRALMNTQYF
TGCGCCAGCAGCGCCAGGGAGGGGAGGGCCCTCATGAATACGCAGTATTTT
>TRBJ2-7|TRBD2|TRBV9|many
CASSVGVTSGDHTYEQYF
TGTGCCAGCAGCGTAGGTGTGACTAGCGGGGACCATACCTACGAGCAGTACTTC
>TRBJ2-7|NA|TRBV11-2|many
CASSLSRDKKYF
TGTGCCAGCAGCCTCTCCCGGGACAAGAAGTACTTC
>TRBJ2-6|TRBD1|TRBV7-3|NA
CASSHDRGLGNSGANVLTF
TGTGCCAGCAGCCATGACAGGGGGCTGGGTAACTCTGGGGCCAACGTCCTGACTTTC
>TRBJ1-6|TRBD1|TRBV3-1|few
CASSPTWDREGNSPLHF
TGTGCCAGCAGCCCTACCTGGGACAGGGAGGGGAATTCACCCCTCCACTTT
>TRBJ2-3|TRBD2|TRBV4-2|few
CASSQQSTGTTRGTQYF
TGTGCCAGCAGCCAACAAAGCACCGGGACTACTAGGGGTACGCAGTATTTT
>TRBJ2-1|NA|TRBV10-1|many
CASSADRPYNEQFF
TGCGCCAGCAGTGCGGACAGACCCTACAATGAGCAGTTCTTC
>TRBJ2-5|NA|TRBV5-1|many
CASSPLDGQETQYF
TGCGCCAGCAGCCCTCTGGACGGCCAAGAGACCCAGTACTTC
>TRBJ1-1|NA|TRBV4-3|few
CASSQDLRGRRGAFF
TGCGCCAGCAGCCAAGATCTCCGCGGGCGCCGTGGAGCTTTCTTT
>TRBJ1-2|NA|TRBV20-1|many
CSVWSGAGTYGYTF
TGCAGTGTTTGGAGTGGGGCAGGGACCTATGGCTACACCTTC
>TRBJ2-1|TRBD2|TRBV29-1|many
CSVGISGGYNEQFF
TGCAGCGTTGGGATTAGCGGGGGGTACAATGAGCAGTTCTTC
>TRBJ2-7|NA|TRBV6-5|NA
CASSYSQAFTYEQYF
TGTGCCAGCAGTTACTCACAGGCGTTTACCTACGAGCAGTACTTC
>TRBJ2-1|NA|TRBV12-5|many
CASGLEGAVDEQFF
TGTGCTAGTGGTTTGGAGGGTGCGGTCGATGAGCAGTTCTTC
>TRBJ2-1|NA|TRBV11-2|few
CASSLYGRRHEQFF
TGTGCCAGCAGCTTATACGGTAGGCGCCATGAGCAGTTCTTC
>TRBJ1-2|NA|TRBV3-1|many
CASRATGHYGYTF
TGTGCCAGCAGAGCGACCGGCCACTATGGCTACACCTTC
>TRBJ2-2|NA|TRBV28|NA
CASSFWGNTGELFF
TGTGCCAGCAGTTTTTGGGGGAACACCGGGGAGCTGTTTTTT